This TCR beta chain was sequenced during a study of control samples from healthy donors and cancer patients. Trimming left V 2 bases short and J 2 bases short, with 13 bases between. There are 15 residues in the CDR3. Germline CDR1 is MNHNY and CDR2 is SVGAGI (reference sequence). The assay was immunoSEQ multiplex PCR, and TCRdb's table has in-frame clones only and misses some. The sample has around 55,000 clones; about nine tenths are singletons. This TCR was recovered from a man aged 35 to 55 with colorectal cancer. What was sequenced was PBMCs. The chain links TRBV6-6 to TRBJ2-7, with TRBD2 as a possible D gene (5 bases). CDR3 bases: TGTGCCAGCAGTTACACGGGTCATAGCGCCTACGAGCAGTACTTC. Its protein is CASSYTGHSAYEQYF.